The 27 T cell receptor beta chains listed next were all sequenced from one sample in a study of blood T cells in healthy people across ages (dated by TCRdb to 2014 to 2015). Library creation used 5' RACE. The data were produced on an Illumina HiSeq 2500. A second PCR of roughly 6 to 11 cycles was performed with a sample-barcoded 5' primer and a J-beta primer mix. TCRdb redid the processing of the public reads, applying fastp at Q25 and MiXCR, and retained in-frame beta chains. Rows are unified per CDR3 protein, each entry keeping the most common DNA and genes. This sample comprises hundreds of thousands of distinct CDR3 sequences, under 35% of them detected only once. 15% to 20% of the sample comes from the top ten. Sequencing was carried out using blood. These receptors all stem from a woman of 80 years or more in good health.

A few counts support this clonotype. The chain recombines TRBV20-1 with TRBJ2-3; weak D call: TRBD2 (6 bases). CDR1 and CDR2 from the germline V gene are DFQATT and SNEGSKA (reference sequence). This CDR3 contains 14 residues. Between the trimmed V and J ends, which lost 3 bases and 2 bases, there was a span of 12 bases. The chain's CDR3 is CSASSGLITDTQYF. The CDR3 region has the DNA TGCAGTGCTAGTTCGGGACTGATCACAGATACGCAGTATTTT.

This clonotype has at least ten counts. The chain combines TRBV28 with TRBJ2-7, with TRBD2 identical over 8 bases. Per the germline V gene, CDR1 is MDHEN and CDR2 is SYDVKM. The V and J ends lost 7 bases and 2 bases, in that order; junction bases with no gene match: 10. This CDR3 comprises 15 residues. This CDR3 is CASNLSGGRTYEQYF. The DNA for the CDR3 is TGTGCCAGCAACCTTTCGGGGGGGCGAACCTACGAGCAGTACTTC.

Remarks on this clonotype: This clone may be a read error of a much larger clone one base away. Here the CDR3 omits its conserved ending phenylalanine or tryptophan, so a read error is the likely source. V is TRBV20-1 and J is TRBJ2-7, with D possibly being TRBD1 (6 bases). The J call may be in error: the DNA end matches TRBJ2-4 better. Germline CDR1 reads DFQATT; CDR2 reads SNEGSKA (reference sequence). The CDR3 covers 15 residues. For the CDR3, the DNA is TGCAGTGCTAGAGATCCGGGAAGGGACAAATACATTCAGTACTGC. This sequence encodes CSARDPGRDKYIQYC.

V and J are TRBV6-6 and TRBJ1-3; D remains ambiguous. Germline V gives CDR1 MNHNY, CDR2 SVGAGI (reference sequence). This CDR3 region has 14 residues. V was clipped by 4 bases and J by 0 bases, with 7 bases between them. CDR3 sequence reads: CASSFSYSGNTIYF. The CDR3 region has the DNA TGTGCCAGCAGTTTTTCGTACTCTGGAAACACCATATATTTT.

This clonotype has a handful of counts. The chain recombines TRBV4-3 with TRBJ2-2; D tentatively fits TRBD1 or TRBD2 (6 bases each). The V end was cut by 1 base, the J end by 6 bases, with 9 bases between. Germline assignment: CDR1 LGHNA and CDR2 YSLEER. The CDR3 loop spans 14 amino acids. The CDR3 DNA reads TGCGCCAGCAGCCAAGTGGGGGGCGCCGGGGAGCTGTTTTTT. It yields the protein CASSQVGGAGELFF.

This clonotype was seen many times. The rearrangement joins TRBV11-2 to TRBJ2-1; 7 bases agree with TRBD1. The germline V gene has CDR1 SGHAT and CDR2 FQNNGV. The CDR3 spans 14 residues. J gave up 3 bases and V 5 bases, and 4 bases lay outside the gene matches. CDR3 loop: CASSGTAHYNEQFF. CDR3 bases: TGTGCCAGCAGCGGGACAGCTCACTACAATGAGCAGTTCTTC.

This clonotype has ten or more counts. CDR3 in DNA: TGTGCCAGCAGTGTAGACCCTGGAGGGCAGTACTTC. It encodes CASSVDPGGQYF. The J gene is TRBJ2-7, the V gene TRBV28; the D gene is possibly TRBD2 (5 bases). Germline CDR1 and CDR2: MDHEN and SYDVKM. The length of the CDR3 is 12 residues. The V end lost 5 bases, the J end lost 9 bases, and 14 bases lay between the germline ends.

There are many counts of this clonotype. Here the CDR3 reads CASSWTSGDYEQYF. The CDR3 nucleotides are TGTGCCAGCAGTTGGACTAGCGGGGACTACGAGCAGTACTTC. This chain links TRBV28 with TRBJ2-7; 12 nucleotides agree with TRBD2. The V segment lost 4 bases and the J segment 3 bases; nucleotides outside the gene matches: 1. Germline values: CDR1 MDHEN, CDR2 SYDVKM. The CDR3 runs to 14 residues.

Details on this clonotype: Just one base apart from a much larger clone, this may be a read error. No conserved phenylalanine or tryptophan ends this CDR3, so it is likely a read error. J is TRBJ2-5 and V is TRBV25-1, with D uncertain. The V and J ends lost 2 bases and 1 base respectively, with 11 bases between them. The CDR3 has 15 residues. CDR1 and CDR2 (germline): MGHDK, SYGVNS. The CDR3 protein is CASSEPGPLQETQYC. CDR3 bases: TGTGCCAGCAGTGAACCCGGGCCCCTCCAAGAGACCCAGTACTGC.

This clonotype turned up a few times. The chain carries TRBV2 and TRBJ1-1, with 8 bases fitting TRBD1. CDR1 and CDR2 (germline): SNHLY, FYNNEI. The V segment lost 6 bases and the J segment 6 bases; nucleotides outside the gene matches: 9. The CDR3 length is 14 residues. The CDR3 loop is CASRRQGIVSEAFF. CDR3 nucleotide sequence: TGTGCCAGCAGGCGACAGGGGATTGTTTCTGAAGCTTTCTTT.

This clonotype was seen a single time. This chain joins TRBV7-8 and TRBJ1-3, with D hard to call. The CDR3 totals 16 residues. V shed 1 base and J shed 2 bases, with 12 bases lying between them. Germline V lookup: CDR1 SGHVS, CDR2 FQNEAQ. The CDR3 sequence: CASSLGARSTGNTIYF. The CDR3 DNA is TGTGCCAGCAGCTTAGGAGCCAGGTCTACTGGAAACACCATATATTTT.

Note on this clonotype: A much larger clone sits a single nucleotide away, making a read error possible. The chain recombines TRBV7-2 with TRBJ2-7, with 9 bases lining up with TRBD1. V lost 6 bases to trimming and J lost 9 bases; unmatched junction nucleotides: 12. The CDR3 runs 14 residues. CDR1 and CDR2 (germline): SGHTA, FQGNSA. CDR3 residues: CASRPTGTGKGQYF. The CDR3 nucleotides are TGTGCCAGCAGGCCCACCGGGACAGGGAAAGGGCAGTACTTC.

Notes on this clonotype: At one end the junction does not follow the germline gene, possibly because of a read error. This chain uses TRBV6-2 or TRBV6-3 with TRBJ1-1, with D possibly TRBD1 on 6 matching bases. Germline values: CDR1 MNHEY, CDR2 SVGEGT. CDR3 length: 15 amino acids. CDR3 DNA sequence: TGTGCCGGCAGTTACTCGATCACAGGGCCCAAAGGAGCTTTCTTT. Translated: CAGSYSITGPKGAFF.

The V gene is TRBV20-1, the J gene TRBJ2-7; D call uncertain. Germline V CDR1 and CDR2: DFQATT, SNEGSKA (reference sequence). This CDR3 contains 19 residues. The V and J ends lost 0 bases and 0 bases respectively, with 24 bases between them. CDR3: CSARDRTGFERRSSYEQYF. In DNA, the CDR3 is TGCAGTGCTAGAGATCGTACTGGCTTCGAGCGTCGAAGCTCCTACGAGCAGTACTTC.

As concerns this clonotype: A read error is possible here, since a much larger clone lies one base away. The chain joins TRBV18 to TRBJ2-1; no firm D call. Trimming cost V 0 bases and J 10 bases, with 10 bases left between them. Germline V lookup: CDR1 KGHSH, CDR2 LQKENI. This CDR3 contains 13 residues. The CDR3 nucleotides read TGTGCCAGCTCACCACCGGGCACCGGCGAGCAGTTCTTC. Protein product: CASSPPGTGEQFF.

The V and J genes are TRBV7-6 and TRBJ2-7, with TRBD2 matching over 12 bases. V was pared by 4 bases and J by 2 bases, with 3 bases of the junction left unmatched. Germline CDR1 SGHVS, CDR2 FNYEAQ. The CDR3 spans 15 residues. Here the CDR3 DNA reads TGTGCCAGCAGCTCTGGACTAGCGGGGCCCTACGAGCAGTACTTC. Its protein product is CASSSGLAGPYEQYF. The complete variable domain, with remaining parts taken from reference TRBV7-6 and TRBJ2-7, reads GAGVSQSPRYKVTKRGQDVALRCDPISGHVSLYWYRQALGQGPEFLTYFNYEAQQDKSGLPNDRFSAERPEGSISTLTIQRTEQRDSAMYRCASSSGLAGPYEQYFGPGTRLTVT.

Concerning this clonotype: Just one base apart from a much larger clone, this may be a read error. V usage is TRBV6-2 or TRBV6-3 and J usage is TRBJ2-4; the D gene is possibly TRBD1 (6 bases). This CDR3 spans 16 amino acids. Germline CDR1 MNHEY, CDR2 SVGEGT. V gave up 5 bases and J gave up 13 bases, with 27 bases separating them. CDR3 DNA: TGTGCCAGCAGTCCCCCGGGCAGGGGTGCGGGTTACGGGCAGTACTTC. Amino acids: CASSPPGRGAGYGQYF.

This clonotype was picked up many times. The J gene is TRBJ2-7, the V gene TRBV5-6, with a weak D call TRBD1 (6 bases). The germline V and J ends were trimmed by 0 bases and 6 bases, with 13 bases remaining between them. This CDR3 has 14 residues. In germline, CDR1 is SGHDT, CDR2 YYEEEE. The DNA for the CDR3 is TGTGCCAGCAGCTTGGCAGGGGTCCTAGGCGAGCAGTACTTC. Protein: CASSLAGVLGEQYF.

Of note for this clonotype: A read error may account for a junction end that differs from germline. V usage is TRBV6-5 and J usage is TRBJ2-1; D remains unclear. The V gene's germline CDR1 is MNHEY and CDR2 SVGAGI. The CDR3 is 15 amino acids. The CDR3 loop is CTSRKLQSGINEQFF. The CDR3, as DNA: TGTACCAGCAGAAAGTTACAGTCAGGTATCAATGAGCAGTTCTTC.

This clonotype was seen ten or more times. The J gene is TRBJ1-2, the V gene TRBV6-2 or TRBV6-3; 7 bases agree with TRBD1. The germline V gene has CDR1 MNHEY and CDR2 SVGEGT. With 7 bases clipped from V and 8 bases from J, the junction kept 10 bases outside the gene matches. CDR3 length: 13 amino acids. The CDR3 nucleotides are TGTGCCAGCACCGTAGGGACAGCGGGGGGCTACACCTTC. Protein product: CASTVGTAGGYTF.

This clonotype came up a few times. The V gene is TRBV7-2, the J gene TRBJ1-5; maybe TRBD1 (6 bases). V shed 8 bases and J shed 1 base, with 12 bases lying between them. Per germline, CDR1 SGHTA and CDR2 FQGNSA. CDR3 size: 14 residues. The CDR3 protein is CASEQGGSNQPQHF. The CDR3 region has the DNA TGTGCCAGCGAACAGGGCGGAAGCAATCAGCCCCAGCATTTT. The complete variable domain, with remaining parts taken from reference TRBV7-2 and TRBJ1-5, reads GAGVSQSPSNKVTEKGKDVELRCDPISGHTALYWYRQSLGQGLEFLIYFQGNSAPDKSGLPSDRFSAERTGGSVSTLTIQRTQQEDSAVYLCASEQGGSNQPQHFGDGTRLSIL.

This clonotype was counted at least ten times. The chain is built from TRBV28 and TRBJ1-5; possibly TRBD1 for D (5 bases). The germline CDR1 and CDR2 sequences are MDHEN and SYDVKM. The CDR3 consists of 15 residues. Trimming pared 6 bases from V and 2 bases from J, leaving 14 bases between. The CDR3 DNA reads as TGTGCCAGCAGCCCTGCGCAGGGAGGCAATCAGCCCCAGCATTTT. Its protein product is CASSPAQGGNQPQHF.

There are a few counts of this clonotype. The chain is built from TRBV5-1 and TRBJ1-1; D is uncertain. Germline CDR1 reads SGHRS; CDR2 reads YFSETQ. V lost 4 bases and J 4 bases, leaving 14 bases between the germline ends. This CDR3 is 14 amino acids long. The CDR3 sequence: CASSPEGRSTEAFF. In DNA, the CDR3 is TGCGCCAGCAGCCCAGAAGGCCGGAGCACTGAAGCTTTCTTT.

For this clonotype: Just one base apart from a much larger clone, this may be a read error. The rearrangement links TRBV5-1 to TRBJ2-3; D assignment may be TRBD1 or TRBD2 (5 bases each). The CDR3 is 15 residues long. Germline V lookup: CDR1 SGHRS, CDR2 YFSETQ. CDR3 loop: CAGSLGLANTDTQYF. CDR3 DNA sequence: TGCGCCGGCAGCTTGGGGCTAGCCAACACAGATACGCAGTATTTT.

The gene calls are TRBV7-9 and TRBJ1-1; tentative D call: TRBD1 (6 bases). Germline V gene lookup returns CDR1 SEHNR and CDR2 FQNEAQ (reference sequence). Between the trimmed V and J ends, which lost 5 bases and 4 bases, there was a span of 14 bases. This CDR3 has 14 amino acids. The CDR3 loop reads CASSRAGGPTEAFF. The CDR3 DNA is TGTGCCAGCAGCCGGGCGGGGGGCCCCACTGAAGCTTTCTTT.

In this sample, this clonotype turned up a few times. The V gene is TRBV18, the J gene TRBJ2-3; 7 bases agree with TRBD1. J gave up 1 base and V 5 bases, and 3 bases lay outside the gene matches. The CDR3 extends over 14 amino acids. Germline V CDR1 and CDR2: KGHSH, LQKENI. CDR3 nucleotide sequence: TGTGCCAGCTCAGCCGGGACAGGCACAGATACGCAGTATTTT. The encoded protein is CASSAGTGTDTQYF.

This clonotype was seen at least ten times. The V call is TRBV5-1, the J call TRBJ2-3; 7 nucleotides match TRBD1. This CDR3 is 15 amino acids long. The J segment lost 7 bases and the V segment lost 4 bases, leaving 12 bases of the junction unmatched. From germline, CDR1 is SGHRS and CDR2 YFSETQ. The CDR3 protein is CASSGDRARTHTQYF. As DNA, the CDR3 is TGCGCCAGCAGCGGAGACAGGGCCCGAACCCATACGCAGTATTTT. The complete variable domain, with remaining parts taken from reference TRBV5-1 and TRBJ2-3, reads KAGVTQTPRYLIKTRGQQVTLSCSPISGHRSVSWYQQTPGQGLQFLFEYFSETQRNKGNFPGRFSGRQFSNSRSEMNVSTLELGDSALYLCASSGDRARTHTQYFGPGTRLTVL.